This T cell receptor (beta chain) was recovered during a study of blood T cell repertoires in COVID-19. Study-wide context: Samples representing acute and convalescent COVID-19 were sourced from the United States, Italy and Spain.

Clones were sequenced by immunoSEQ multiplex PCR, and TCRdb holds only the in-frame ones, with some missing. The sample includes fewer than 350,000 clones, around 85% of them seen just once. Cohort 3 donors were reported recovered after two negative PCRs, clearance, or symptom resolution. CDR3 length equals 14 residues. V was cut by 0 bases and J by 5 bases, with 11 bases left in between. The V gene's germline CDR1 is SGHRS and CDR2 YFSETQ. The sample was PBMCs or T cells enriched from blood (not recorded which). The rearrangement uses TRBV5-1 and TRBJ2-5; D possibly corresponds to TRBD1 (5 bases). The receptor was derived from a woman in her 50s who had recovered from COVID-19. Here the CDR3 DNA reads TGCGCCAGCAGCTTGGACAGAAACAGGGAGACCCAGTACTTC. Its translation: CASSLDRNRETQYF.